This entry lists 14 T cell receptor beta chains sequenced from one sample in a study of blood T cell repertoires in COVID-19. Sequencing used immunoSEQ multiplex PCR; TCRdb keeps in-frame clones, though not all of them. Of tens of thousands of clones in the sample, about 90% were seen once. Material: peripheral blood. Every receptor here comes from a woman of 80 years or more with active COVID-19.

The chain joins TRBV2 to TRBJ2-7; 7 bases map to TRBD1. With 8 bases clipped from V and 8 bases from J, the junction kept 9 bases outside the gene matches. Germline V gene sequence: CDR1 SNHLY, CDR2 FYNNEI. This CDR3 is built from 12 residues. The CDR3 here is CASGQNRGKQYF. CDR3 coding DNA: TGTGCCAGCGGCCAGAACAGGGGCAAGCAGTACTTC.

The J gene is TRBJ2-2, the V gene TRBV28, with TRBD2 matching over 8 bases. The V segment lost 4 bases and the J segment 0 bases; nucleotides outside the gene matches: 16. Germline V gene lookup returns CDR1 MDHEN and CDR2 SYDVKM. CDR3 size: 20 residues. The CDR3 region is CASSSYPAASGPANTGELFF. CDR3 nucleotides: TGTGCCAGCAGTTCCTACCCCGCGGCTAGCGGGCCCGCGAACACCGGGGAGCTGTTTTTT.

The chain employs TRBV28 and TRBJ2-1; D is possibly TRBD1 (5 bases). CDR1 MDHEN and CDR2 SYDVKM come from the germline V gene. The CDR3 is 15 amino acids. Trimming took off 1 base at V and 7 bases at J, with 14 bases between the two ends. The CDR3 DNA follows: TGTGCCAGCAGTTTATCAACCAGGGTGTCGAATGAGCAGTTCTTC. Its translation is CASSLSTRVSNEQFF.

The chain uses TRBV5-4 and TRBJ2-1; TRBD2 might be the D (5 bases). Germline V gene lookup returns CDR1 SGHNT and CDR2 YYREEE (reference sequence). The ends were cut back, 2 bases at V and 6 bases at J, with 12 bases in the middle. CDR3 length: 14 amino acids. DNA for the CDR3: TGTGCCAGCAGCTTTTTCACTAGGACCAATGAGCAGTTCTTC. It is translated as CASSFFTRTNEQFF.

V and J are TRBV6-4 and TRBJ2-7; TRBD1 agrees at 9 bases. Germline V gene data show CDR1 as MRHNA and CDR2 as SNTAGT. V lost 4 bases to trimming and J lost 6 bases; unmatched junction nucleotides: 7. This CDR3 spans 14 amino acids. The CDR3 DNA follows: TGTGCCAGCAGTGCGACAGGGGGAATGAGCGAGCAGTACTTC. Translated: CASSATGGMSEQYF.

The V and J genes are TRBV30 and TRBJ2-7; D perhaps matches TRBD2 (6 bases). V gave up 0 bases and J gave up 7 bases, with 10 bases separating them. CDR3 length: 12 residues. Germline values: CDR1 GTSNPN, CDR2 SVGIG (reference sequence). The CDR3 nucleotides read TGTGCCTGGAGTGTGGGGGGACGGGAGCAGTACTTC. This codes for CAWSVGGREQYF.

This chain connects TRBV7-3 to TRBJ2-7, with TRBD2 as a possible D gene (5 bases). The CDR3 length is 14 residues. Germline CDR1 SGHTA, CDR2 FQGTGA. Between the trimmed V and J ends, which lost 7 bases and 7 bases, there was a span of 20 bases. This CDR3 is CASIPSGKSREQYF. CDR3 nucleotide sequence: TGTGCCAGCATCCCCTCGGGGAAGTCGCGAGAGCAGTACTTC.

In its sample, this clone was seen a few times. The chain has TRBV6-6 and TRBJ1-5, with a tentative D call TRBD1 (5 bases). The CDR3 spans 13 residues. CDR1 MNHNY and CDR2 SVGAGI come from the germline V gene (reference sequence). V dropped 2 bases and J dropped 6 bases, with 8 bases sitting between them. CDR3 region: CASSYGRAQPQHF. The CDR3 DNA sequence: TGTGCCAGCAGTTACGGCAGGGCTCAGCCCCAGCATTTT.

CDR3 region: CASSPLQGVGANVLTF. CDR3 nucleotides: TGTGCCAGCAGCCCCTTACAGGGGGTAGGGGCCAACGTCCTGACTTTC. The gene calls are TRBV5-4 and TRBJ2-6, with TRBD1 matching over 8 bases. Germline V gene sequence: CDR1 SGHNT, CDR2 YYREEE (reference sequence). J lost 4 bases, V lost 4 bases, and 7 bases had no gene match. The CDR3 totals 16 residues.

V usage is TRBV10-3 and J usage is TRBJ2-2, with TRBD1 identical over 9 bases. Germline CDR1 is ENHRY and CDR2 is SYGVKD. The V and J ends lost 6 bases and 0 bases, in that order; junction bases with no gene match: 5. CDR3 size: 16 residues. The CDR3 sequence: CAISDTGGANTGELFF. CDR3 bases: TGTGCCATCAGCGATACAGGGGGCGCGAACACCGGGGAGCTGTTTTTT.

The V gene is TRBV27, the J gene TRBJ2-7, with 10 nucleotides matching TRBD1. Trimming removed 8 bases from V and 6 bases from J; junction bases left unmatched: 13. CDR1 is MNHEY, CDR2 SMNVEV, per germline (reference sequence). The length of the CDR3 is 15 residues. CDR3 nucleotides: TGTGCCAGCCTCTCTCCGGGACAGGGGCTCGGCGAGCAGTACTTC. This sequence encodes CASLSPGQGLGEQYF.

The gene calls are TRBV5-6 and TRBJ1-2; 10 bases align to TRBD1. The CDR3 is 15 residues long. The germline V gene encodes CDR1 SGHDT and CDR2 YYEEEE. V was pared by 4 bases and J by 5 bases, with 8 bases of the junction left unmatched. The CDR3 here is CASSGRGTGVYGYTF. The CDR3 DNA reads as TGTGCCAGCAGCGGAAGAGGGACAGGGGTTTATGGCTACACCTTC.

J is TRBJ2-3 and V is TRBV2; TRBD2 aligns across 16 bases. V lost 6 bases and J lost 9; bases outside the gene matches: 6. The CDR3 has 15 amino acids. Germline V gives CDR1 SNHLY, CDR2 FYNNEI. The CDR3, as DNA: TGTGCCAGCAGCCCGGGACTAGCGGGAGGGAGAACGCAGTATTTT. Translated: CASSPGLAGGRTQYF.

This clone was recorded only once. The chain recombines TRBV9 with TRBJ2-7; the D is unclear. CDR1 SGDLS and CDR2 YYNGEE come from the germline V gene. V shed 0 bases and J shed 2 bases, with 9 bases lying between them. The CDR3 is made up of 14 amino acids. CDR3 in DNA: TGTGCCAGCAGCGTAGTCGGTGTACCCTACGAGCAGTACTTC. Amino acids: CASSVVGVPYEQYF.